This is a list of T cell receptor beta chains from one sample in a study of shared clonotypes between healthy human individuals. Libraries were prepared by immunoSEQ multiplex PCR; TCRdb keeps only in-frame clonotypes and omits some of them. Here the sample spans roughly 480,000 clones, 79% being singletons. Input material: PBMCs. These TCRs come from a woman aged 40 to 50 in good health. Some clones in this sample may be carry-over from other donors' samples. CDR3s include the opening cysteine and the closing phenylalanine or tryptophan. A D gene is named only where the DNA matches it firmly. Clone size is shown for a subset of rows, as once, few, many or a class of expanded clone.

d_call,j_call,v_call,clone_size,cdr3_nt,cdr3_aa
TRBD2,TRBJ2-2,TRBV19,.,TGTGCCAGTAGGGTCGGACTAGTCACCGGGGAGCTGTTTTTT,CASRVGLVTGELFF
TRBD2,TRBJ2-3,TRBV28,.,TGTGCCAGCAGTTCCGGGGGGGTAGGAGATACGCAGTATTTT,CASSSGGVGDTQYF
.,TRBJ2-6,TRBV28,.,TGTGCCAGCAGTCCGCCGGGAGGGGCCAACGTCCTGACTTTC,CASSPPGGANVLTF
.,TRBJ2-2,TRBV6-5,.,TGTGCCAGCAGTTGGGTGAATCCTTCGGACACCGGGGAGCTGTTTTTT,CASSWVNPSDTGELFF
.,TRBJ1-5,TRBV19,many,TGTGCCACCACAGATTTTTATCAGCCCCAGCATTTT,CATTDFYQPQHF
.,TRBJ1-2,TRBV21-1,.,TGTGCCAGCAGCAAAGGTCGCAGAGAGTATGGCTACACCTTC,CASSKGRREYGYTF
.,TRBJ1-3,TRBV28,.,TGTGCCAGCAGTTTGGTAGGGGTTGGAAACACCATATATTTT,CASSLVGVGNTIYF
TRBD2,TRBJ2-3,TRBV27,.,TGTGCCAGCAGTTTAGCGGGGGGGACAGATACGCAGTATTTT,CASSLAGGTDTQYF
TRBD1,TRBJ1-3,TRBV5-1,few,TGCGCCAGCAGCTATACAGGGGCCACCGGTGAGGAGGTCATATATTTT,CASSYTGATGEEVIYF
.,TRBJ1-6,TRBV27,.,TGTGCCAACATGCCAGTGGCGGTAAGGGCCCTCCACTTT,CANMPVAVRALHF
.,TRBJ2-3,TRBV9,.,TGTGCCAGCAACAATCCAGGGAGCACAGATACGCAGTATTTT,CASNNPGSTDTQYF
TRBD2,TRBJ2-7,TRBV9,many,TGTGCCAGCAGCCCAAGCCGGACTAGCGGGAGGGCGTACGAGCAGTACTTC,CASSPSRTSGRAYEQYF
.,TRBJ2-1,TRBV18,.,TGTGCCAGCTCACCGCTCAGGGCCCTAGGTGATGAGCAGTTCTTC,CASSPLRALGDEQFF
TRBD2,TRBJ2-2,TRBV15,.,TGTGCCACCAGCAGCGGTTCACTAGCGTTTGATCAGCTGTTTTTT,CATSSGSLAFDQLFF